One and the same sample provided the 26 T cell receptor beta chains below, sequenced in a study of CD8 T cells in ankylosing spondylitis. Study-level points and caveats: A TCR beta motif of eight or nine highly homologous variants seemed to mark ankylosing spondylitis blood.

These receptors lack a known antigen. A single record per CDR3 protein comes from TCRdb applying MiXCR to the 5' RACE reads. The data show roughly 370,000 distinct CDR3 sequences, about a fifth seen once. The sequencing input was blood, either unsorted or a sorted T cell fraction (not recorded which). These TCRs come from a male donor with ankylosing spondylitis.

The rearrangement uses TRBV5-8 and TRBJ1-1; TRBD1 is a possible D gene (5 bases). Per germline, CDR1 SGHTS and CDR2 YDEGEE. The CDR3 extends over 12 amino acids. The V end lost 10 bases, the J end lost 10 bases, and 20 bases lay between the germline ends. The CDR3 reads CAGMGGSGLAFF. The CDR3 region has the DNA TGTGCCGGGATGGGGGGATCGGGCCTAGCTTTCTTT.

The rearrangement joins TRBV28 to TRBJ2-3; possible D gene TRBD1, 5 bases. The V end lost 10 bases, the J end lost 5 bases, and 10 bases lay between the germline ends. The V gene's germline CDR1 is MDHEN and CDR2 SYDVKM. This CDR3 is built from 11 residues. As DNA, the CDR3 is TGTGCCATCGTAGGGGAAGATACGCAGTATTTT. Translating gives CAIVGEDTQYF.

The chain employs TRBV7-9 and TRBJ2-7; D call uncertain. In germline, CDR1 is SEHNR, CDR2 FQNEAQ (reference sequence). CDR3 size: 14 residues. Trimming shortened V by 4 bases and J by 6 bases, and 16 bases separated the two germline ends. The CDR3 sequence: CASSWPWSGSEQYF. CDR3 nucleotides: TGTGCCAGCAGCTGGCCGTGGAGTGGCTCCGAGCAGTACTTC.

This clonotype was seen only a few times. V usage is TRBV5-1 and J usage is TRBJ2-1; 15 bases line up with TRBD2. The V segment lost 5 bases and the J segment 4 bases; nucleotides outside the gene matches: 4. CDR3 length: 16 residues. Per the germline V gene, CDR1 is SGHRS and CDR2 is YFSETQ. The CDR3 here is CASRSGTSGRYNEQFF. The CDR3 nucleotides are TGCGCCAGCAGGTCCGGGACTAGCGGGAGGTACAATGAGCAGTTCTTC. The variable domain in full, completed from reference TRBV5-1 and TRBJ2-1, reads KAGVTQTPRYLIKTRGQQVTLSCSPISGHRSVSWYQQTPGQGLQFLFEYFSETQRNKGNFPGRFSGRQFSNSRSEMNVSTLELGDSALYLCASRSGTSGRYNEQFFGPGTRLTVL.

About this clonotype itself: Given a much more abundant clone one base away, this may be a read error. The rearrangement uses TRBV28 and TRBJ1-2; TRBD1 matches 7 bases. The CDR3 is 14 residues long. The V and J ends lost 5 bases and 5 bases, in that order; junction bases with no gene match: 8. Germline V CDR1 and CDR2: MDHEN, SYDVKM. The CDR3 region has the DNA TGTGCCAGCAGTATGACAGGGTCCCCATATGGCTACACCTTC. Translated, it gives CASSMTGSPYGYTF.

V gene TRBV20-1 combines with J gene TRBJ2-1, with TRBD2 identical over 15 bases. With 6 bases clipped from V and 6 bases from J, the junction kept 9 bases outside the gene matches. CDR1 and CDR2 (germline): DFQATT, SNEGSKA (reference sequence). The CDR3 loop spans 16 amino acids. CDR3 amino acids: CSASGLAGGFSNEQFF. In nucleotides, the CDR3 is TGCAGTGCCTCGGGACTAGCGGGAGGATTCTCCAATGAGCAGTTCTTC.

The chain employs TRBV20-1 and TRBJ2-1; no reliable D call. The germline V and J ends were trimmed by 5 bases and 2 bases, with 16 bases remaining between them. CDR3 length equals 15 residues. Germline V gene lookup returns CDR1 DFQATT and CDR2 SNEGSKA (reference sequence). CDR3 sequence: CSAPRSLPTYNEQFF. The CDR3 DNA follows: TGCAGTGCTCCCCGGAGTTTACCTACCTACAATGAGCAGTTCTTC.

Only a few counts were recorded for this clonotype. The genes are TRBV12-3 or TRBV12-4 and TRBJ2-2; TRBD1 might be the D (6 bases). Trimming took off 6 bases at V and 1 base at J, with 15 bases between the two ends. The CDR3 loop spans 16 amino acids. For the CDR3, the DNA is TGTGCCAGCAGCAAAGTACCGGGACAGAACACCGGGGAGCTGTTTTTT. It specifies CASSKVPGQNTGELFF.

This clonotype was detected only a few times. The V and J genes are TRBV7-9 and TRBJ2-3; tentatively, D is TRBD1 (5 bases). CDR1 is SEHNR and CDR2 is FQNEAQ in the germline V gene (reference sequence). This CDR3 comprises 14 residues. V was shortened by 6 bases and J by 0 bases, with 10 bases between the two germline ends. The CDR3 loop is CASRKGQSTDTQYF. The CDR3 DNA is TGTGCCAGCAGGAAGGGGCAAAGCACAGATACGCAGTATTTT.

The chain has TRBV3-1 and TRBJ2-1; TRBD2 matches 12 bases. The germline V gene encodes CDR1 LGHDT and CDR2 YNNKEL (reference sequence). The V segment lost 4 bases and the J segment 7 bases; nucleotides outside the gene matches: 8. The CDR3 is 16 residues long. The CDR3, as DNA: TGTGCCAGCAGCCCGCTTGGACTAGCGGGATATAATGAGCAGTTCTTC. It translates to CASSPLGLAGYNEQFF.

This clonotype came up a few times. This chain uses TRBV5-1 with TRBJ2-7; D unclear. The ends were cut back, 0 bases at V and 5 bases at J, with 9 bases in the middle. The CDR3 covers 13 residues. The germline gives CDR1 SGHRS, CDR2 YFSETQ. The CDR3 spells CASSLGPPNEQYF. The DNA of the CDR3 is TGCGCCAGCAGCTTGGGACCACCCAACGAGCAGTACTTC.

This chain links TRBV20-1 with TRBJ2-3, with no clear D. CDR3 length: 13 amino acids. Trimming shortened V by 5 bases and J by 0 bases, and 9 bases separated the two germline ends. Germline CDR1 and CDR2: DFQATT and SNEGSKA (reference sequence). Here the CDR3 reads CSAHKSSTDTQYF. The CDR3 DNA reads as TGCAGTGCTCACAAGAGTAGCACAGATACGCAGTATTTT.

V is TRBV29-1 and J is TRBJ2-3; D might be TRBD2 (6 bases). Germline V CDR1 and CDR2: SQVTM, ANQGSEA. V lost 2 bases, J lost 1 base, and 10 bases lay in between. This CDR3 contains 14 residues. CDR3 sequence: CSVEPGVGTDTQYF. CDR3 DNA: TGCAGCGTTGAACCGGGGGTCGGCACAGATACGCAGTATTTT.

The J gene is TRBJ2-6, the V gene TRBV11-2, with TRBD1 identical over 11 bases. The CDR3 has 19 amino acids. Per the germline V gene, CDR1 is SGHAT and CDR2 is FQNNGV. V was clipped by 3 bases and J by 0 bases; unmatched bases: 7. CDR3 protein: CASSLGTGGLSSGANVLTF. For the CDR3, the DNA is TGTGCCAGCAGCTTGGGGACAGGGGGACTAAGCTCTGGGGCCAACGTCCTGACTTTC. The variable domain in full, with the rest retrieved from reference TRBV11-2 and TRBJ2-6, is EAGVAQSPRYKIIEKRQSVAFWCNPISGHATLYWYQQILGQGPKLLIQFQNNGVVDDSQLPKDRFSAERLKGVDSTLKIQPAKLEDSAVYLCASSLGTGGLSSGANVLTFGAGSRLTVL.

V usage is TRBV5-1 and J usage is TRBJ2-7; TRBD2 is a possible D gene (5 bases). The CDR3 has 16 residues. The germline V and J ends were trimmed by 6 bases and 2 bases, with 21 bases remaining between them. CDR1 SGHRS and CDR2 YFSETQ come from the germline V gene. Written as DNA, the CDR3 is TGCGCCAGCACCCCCTTTTGGGCGCGGGCCGCCTACGAGCAGTACTTC. This encodes CASTPFWARAAYEQYF.

This rearrangement joins TRBV6-1 to TRBJ2-5; 9 nucleotides align to TRBD1. This CDR3 is 14 amino acids long. Trimming cost V 5 bases and J 5 bases; bases outside gene matches: 6. Germline-derived CDR1 and CDR2 are MNHNS and SASEGT. CDR3 region: CASSRQGVGETQYF. The CDR3, as DNA: TGTGCCAGCAGTAGACAGGGGGTCGGGGAGACCCAGTACTTC.

This clonotype turned up a few times. The chain recombines TRBV12-5 with TRBJ2-1; 9 bases align to TRBD1. Losses at the gene ends were 6 bases for V and 3 bases for J; bases not matched to a gene: 3. The CDR3 has 14 residues. CDR1 is LGHNT and CDR2 is FRNRAP in the germline V gene. The CDR3 DNA reads TGTGCTAGTGGCCCGGGACAGGGCTACAATGAGCAGTTCTTC. Translation gives CASGPGQGYNEQFF.

The V and J genes are TRBV3-1 and TRBJ2-5; 7 nucleotides align to TRBD2. The CDR3 extends over 16 amino acids. Per germline, CDR1 LGHDT and CDR2 YNNKEL (reference sequence). Unmatched junction bases numbered 10, after V lost 4 bases and J lost 2 bases. CDR3 loop: CASSRGGPTIQETQYF. For the CDR3, the DNA is TGTGCCAGCAGCCGCGGGGGACCAACGATTCAAGAGACCCAGTACTTC.

This clonotype showed up just a few times. The V and J genes are TRBV6-1 and TRBJ2-7; TRBD2 matches 7 bases. The V gene's germline CDR1 is MNHNS and CDR2 SASEGT. The CDR3 is made up of 15 amino acids. V trimming: 5 bases; J trimming: 4 bases; junction bases outside the gene matches: 11. CDR3 region: CASSTRAGASYEQYF. CDR3 nucleotide sequence: TGTGCCAGCAGTACAAGGGCGGGAGCCTCTTACGAGCAGTACTTC.

This clonotype was detected ten times or more. The chain links TRBV6-1 to TRBJ1-3; 8 positions match TRBD1. The CDR3 has 15 residues. Germline V gives CDR1 MNHNS, CDR2 SASEGT. J was trimmed by 3 bases and V by 5 bases; bases with no gene match: 6. The CDR3 DNA is TGTGCCAGCAGTCGCAGGGGGCTTAGTGGAAACACCATATATTTT. It is translated as CASSRRGLSGNTIYF.

The chain joins TRBV7-9 to TRBJ2-1; D may match TRBD1 or TRBD2 (6 bases each). Trimming shortened V by 3 bases and J by 1 base, and 13 bases separated the two germline ends. Germline loops: CDR1 SEHNR, CDR2 FQNEAQ (reference sequence). CDR3 length equals 16 residues. For the CDR3, the DNA is TGTGCCAGCAGCTTTTCTGGGGGGCGTTCCTACAATGAGCAGTTCTTC. Translation: CASSFSGGRSYNEQFF.

This clonotype has a count of ten or more. This chain links TRBV29-1 with TRBJ1-5; D uncertain. The CDR3 has 13 amino acids. V was pared by 4 bases and J by 5 bases, with 12 bases between. Germline values: CDR1 SQVTM, CDR2 ANQGSEA. Here the CDR3 DNA reads TGCAGCGTTGTAGCCGACACATATCAGCCCCAGCATTTT. This translates into CSVVADTYQPQHF.

This chain connects TRBV6-2 or TRBV6-3 to TRBJ1-5; D not resolved. This CDR3 is 13 amino acids long. Trimming shortened V by 6 bases and J by 9 bases, and 15 bases separated the two germline ends. The germline CDR1 and CDR2 sequences are MNHEY and SVGEGT. Here the CDR3 DNA reads TGTGCCAGCAGCCCCTTTCAAGCACGGCCCCAGCATTTT. Translation gives CASSPFQARPQHF.

This clonotype has just a few counts. This sequence joins TRBV18 and TRBJ1-5; unclear D gene. The V gene lost 3 bases and the J gene lost 1 base, with 10 bases spanning the gap. This CDR3 spans 15 amino acids. In germline, CDR1 is KGHSH, CDR2 LQKENI. The CDR3 region is CASSPPAESNQPQHF. In DNA, the CDR3 is TGTGCCAGCTCACCCCCGGCAGAGAGCAATCAGCCCCAGCATTTT.

The CDR3 loop is CSARDLAGGWTDTQYF. In nucleotides, the CDR3 is TGCAGTGCTAGAGACCTAGCGGGAGGGTGGACAGATACGCAGTATTTT. The chain combines TRBV20-1 with TRBJ2-3; the match to TRBD2 covers 12 bases. CDR1 is DFQATT and CDR2 is SNEGSKA in the germline V gene (reference sequence). This CDR3 is built from 16 residues. J was trimmed by 3 bases and V by 0 bases; bases with no gene match: 4.

The chain employs TRBV5-1 and TRBJ2-2; D gene ambiguous. The V end lost 0 bases, the J end lost 6 bases, and 9 bases lay between the germline ends. CDR1 SGHRS and CDR2 YFSETQ come from the germline V gene. The CDR3 is made up of 14 amino acids. CDR3 region: CASSLETFPGELFF. CDR3 DNA: TGCGCCAGCAGCTTGGAGACGTTTCCCGGGGAGCTGTTTTTT.